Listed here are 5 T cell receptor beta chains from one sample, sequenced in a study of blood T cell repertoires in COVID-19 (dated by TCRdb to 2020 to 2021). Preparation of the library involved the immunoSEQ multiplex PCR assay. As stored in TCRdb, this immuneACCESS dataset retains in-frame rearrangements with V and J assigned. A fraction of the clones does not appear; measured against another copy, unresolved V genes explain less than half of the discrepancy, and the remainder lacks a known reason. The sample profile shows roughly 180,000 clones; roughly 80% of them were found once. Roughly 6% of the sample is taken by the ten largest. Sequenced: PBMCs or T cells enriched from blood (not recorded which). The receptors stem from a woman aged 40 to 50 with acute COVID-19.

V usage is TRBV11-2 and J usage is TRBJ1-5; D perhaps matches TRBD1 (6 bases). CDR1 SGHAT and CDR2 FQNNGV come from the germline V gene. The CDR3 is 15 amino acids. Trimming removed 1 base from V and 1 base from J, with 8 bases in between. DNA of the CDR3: TGTGCCAGCAGCTTAGGACAGGCCAGCAATCAGCCCCAGCATTTT. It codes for CASSLGQASNQPQHF.

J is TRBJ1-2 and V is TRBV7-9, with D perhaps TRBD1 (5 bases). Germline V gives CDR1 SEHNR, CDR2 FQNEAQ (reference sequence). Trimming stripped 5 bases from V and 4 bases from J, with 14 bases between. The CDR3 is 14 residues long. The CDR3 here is CASSPPGLVYGYTF. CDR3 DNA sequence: TGTGCCAGCAGCCCGCCGGGACTGGTCTATGGCTACACCTTC.

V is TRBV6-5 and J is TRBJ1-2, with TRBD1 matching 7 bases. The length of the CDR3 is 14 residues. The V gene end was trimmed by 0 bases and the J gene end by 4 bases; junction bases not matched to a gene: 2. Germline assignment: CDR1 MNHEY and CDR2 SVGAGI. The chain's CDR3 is CASSYSGTVYGYTF. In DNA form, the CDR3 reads TGTGCCAGCAGTTACTCAGGGACAGTCTATGGCTACACCTTC.

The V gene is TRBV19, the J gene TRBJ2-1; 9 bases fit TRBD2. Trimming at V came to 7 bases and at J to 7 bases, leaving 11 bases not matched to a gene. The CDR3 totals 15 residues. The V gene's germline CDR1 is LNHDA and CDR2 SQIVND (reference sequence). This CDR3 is CASTLLAGMGNEQFF. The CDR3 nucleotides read TGTGCCAGTACCCTCCTAGCGGGAATGGGGAATGAGCAGTTCTTC. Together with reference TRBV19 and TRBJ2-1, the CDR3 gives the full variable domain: DGGITQSPKYLFRKEGQNVTLSCEQNLNHDAMYWYRQDPGQGLRLIYYSQIVNDFQKGDIAEGYSVSREKKESFPLTVTSAQKNPTAFYLCASTLLAGMGNEQFFGPGTRLTVL.

The CDR3 DNA is TGTGCCTGGACCGCCGGGACTAGCGGGAGTTCGGGGGCCAACGTCCTGACTTTC. Translated: CAWTAGTSGSSGANVLTF. V is TRBV30 and J is TRBJ2-6; TRBD2 agrees at 14 bases. The germline V gene encodes CDR1 GTSNPN and CDR2 SVGIG (reference sequence). Losses at the gene ends were 4 bases for V and 4 bases for J; bases not matched to a gene: 9. The CDR3 is made up of 18 amino acids.